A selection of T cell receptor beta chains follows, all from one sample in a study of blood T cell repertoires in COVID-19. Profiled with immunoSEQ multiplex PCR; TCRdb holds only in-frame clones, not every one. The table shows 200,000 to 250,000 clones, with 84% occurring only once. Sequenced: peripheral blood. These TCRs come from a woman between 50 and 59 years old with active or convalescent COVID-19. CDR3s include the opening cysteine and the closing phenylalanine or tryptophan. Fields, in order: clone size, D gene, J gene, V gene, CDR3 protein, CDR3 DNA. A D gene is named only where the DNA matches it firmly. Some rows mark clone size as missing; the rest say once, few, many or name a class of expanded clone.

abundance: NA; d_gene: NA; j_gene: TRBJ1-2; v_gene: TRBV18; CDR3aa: CASSDGTIYGYTF; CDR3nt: TGTGCCAGCTCGGACGGGACAATCTATGGCTACACCTTC
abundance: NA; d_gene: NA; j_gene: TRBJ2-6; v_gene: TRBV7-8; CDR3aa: CASSLYLGVSGANVLTF; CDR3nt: TGTGCCAGCAGCTTATATCTCGGAGTGAGTGGGGCCAACGTCCTGACTTTC
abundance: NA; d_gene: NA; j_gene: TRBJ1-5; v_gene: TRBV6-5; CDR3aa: CASSYLDQPQHF; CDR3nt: TGTGCCAGCAGTTACTTAGATCAGCCCCAGCATTTT
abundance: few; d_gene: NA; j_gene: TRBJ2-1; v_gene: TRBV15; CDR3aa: CATSPRRSSYNEQFF; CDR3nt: TGTGCCACCAGTCCACGTAGGAGCTCCTACAATGAGCAGTTCTTC
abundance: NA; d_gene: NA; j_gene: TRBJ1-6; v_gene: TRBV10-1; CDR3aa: CASSDGLLNSPLHF; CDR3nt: TGCGCCAGCAGTGACGGTCTTCTGAATTCACCCCTCCACTTT
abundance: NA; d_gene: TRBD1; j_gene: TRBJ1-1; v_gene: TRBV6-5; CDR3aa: CASRQGAGTEAFF; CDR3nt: TGTGCCAGCCGACAGGGGGCGGGCACTGAAGCTTTCTTT
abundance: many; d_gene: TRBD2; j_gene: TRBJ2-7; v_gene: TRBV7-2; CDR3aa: CASSQRGSSGNEQYF; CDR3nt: TGTGCCAGCAGCCAAAGGGGGTCTAGCGGGAACGAGCAGTACTTC
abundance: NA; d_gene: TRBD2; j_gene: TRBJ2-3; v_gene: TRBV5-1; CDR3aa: CASSLAGGADTQYF; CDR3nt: TGCGCCAGCAGTTTAGCGGGAGGTGCAGATACGCAGTATTTT
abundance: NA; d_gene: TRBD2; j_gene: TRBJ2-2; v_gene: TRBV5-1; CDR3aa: CASSLGASGGPNTGELFF; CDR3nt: TGCGCCAGCAGCTTGGGGGCTAGCGGGGGTCCGAACACCGGGGAGCTGTTTTTT
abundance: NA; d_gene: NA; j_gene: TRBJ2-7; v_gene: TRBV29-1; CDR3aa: CSVVRVGGAEQYF; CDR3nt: TGCAGCGTTGTCCGGGTAGGTGGGGCCGAGCAGTACTTC
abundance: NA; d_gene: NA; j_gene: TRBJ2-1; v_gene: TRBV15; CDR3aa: CATAVGESGTPGYNEQFF; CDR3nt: TGTGCCACCGCTGTGGGGGAGAGCGGGACACCAGGCTACAATGAGCAGTTCTTC
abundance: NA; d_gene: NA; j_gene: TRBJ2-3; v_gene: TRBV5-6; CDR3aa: CASSLYRLLTDTQYF; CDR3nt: TGTGCCAGCAGCTTATACCGCTTACTCACAGATACGCAGTATTTT
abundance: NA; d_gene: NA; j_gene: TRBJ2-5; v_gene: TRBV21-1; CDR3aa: CASSKFREGLLETQYF; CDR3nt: TGTGCCAGCAGCAAATTTCGGGAGGGCCTCTTGGAGACCCAGTACTTC
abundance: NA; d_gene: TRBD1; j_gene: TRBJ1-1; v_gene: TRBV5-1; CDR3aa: CASSLDSGTGNTEAFF; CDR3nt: TGCGCCAGCAGCTTGGATAGTGGGACAGGGAACACTGAAGCTTTCTTT
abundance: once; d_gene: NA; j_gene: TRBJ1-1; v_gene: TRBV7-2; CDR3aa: CASSLMRAEAFF; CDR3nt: TGTGCCAGCAGCCTTATGAGGGCTGAAGCTTTCTTT
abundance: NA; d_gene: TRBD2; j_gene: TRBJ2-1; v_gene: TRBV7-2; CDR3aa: CASSESGEGSRFF; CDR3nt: TGTGCCAGCAGCGAAAGCGGGGAGGGCAGCAGGTTCTTC
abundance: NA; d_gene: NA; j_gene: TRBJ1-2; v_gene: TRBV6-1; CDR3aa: CASSERQRKNYGYTF; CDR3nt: TGTGCCAGCAGTGAGAGACAGCGCAAAAACTATGGCTACACCTTC
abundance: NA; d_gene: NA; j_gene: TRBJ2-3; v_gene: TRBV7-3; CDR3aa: CASSLIGGNADTQYF; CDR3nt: TGTGCCAGCAGCTTAATAGGCGGGAATGCAGATACGCAGTATTTT
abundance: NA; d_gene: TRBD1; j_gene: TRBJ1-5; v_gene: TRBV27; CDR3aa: CASSFTPPKQGVRAERPQHF; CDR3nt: TGTGCCAGCAGTTTCACCCCCCCCAAACAGGGGGTGCGGGCCGAACGGCCCCAGCATTTT
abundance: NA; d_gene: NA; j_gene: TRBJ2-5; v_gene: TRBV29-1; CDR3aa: CSVEDLLGSPLQETQYF; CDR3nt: TGCAGCGTTGAAGATCTATTGGGGAGCCCTCTCCAAGAGACCCAGTACTTC
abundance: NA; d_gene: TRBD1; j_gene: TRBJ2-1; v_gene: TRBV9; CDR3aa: CASSVTSGQGYNEQFF; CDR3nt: TGTGCCAGCAGCGTCACCTCGGGACAGGGGTACAATGAGCAGTTCTTC
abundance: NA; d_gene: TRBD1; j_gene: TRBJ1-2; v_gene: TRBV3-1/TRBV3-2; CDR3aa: CASSRDRAGYTF; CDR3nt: TGTGCCAGCAGCAGAGACAGGGCTGGCTACACCTTC
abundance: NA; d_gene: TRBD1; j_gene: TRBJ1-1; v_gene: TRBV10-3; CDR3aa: CASQGADTEAFF; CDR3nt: TGTGCCTCCCAGGGGGCCGACACTGAAGCTTTCTTT
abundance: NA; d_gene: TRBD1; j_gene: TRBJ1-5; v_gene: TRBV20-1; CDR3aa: CSASPSGGGQPQHF; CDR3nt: TGCAGTGCTAGTCCGTCAGGGGGTGGTCAGCCCCAGCATTTT
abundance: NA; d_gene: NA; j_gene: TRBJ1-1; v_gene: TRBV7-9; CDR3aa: CASSPSGANTEAFF; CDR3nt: TGTGCCAGCAGCCCCTCGGGAGCGAACACTGAAGCTTTCTTT
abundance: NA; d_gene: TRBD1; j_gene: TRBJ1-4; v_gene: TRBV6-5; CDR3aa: CASSYGDRVNEKLFF; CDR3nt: TGTGCCAGCAGTTATGGGGACAGGGTTAATGAAAAACTGTTTTTT
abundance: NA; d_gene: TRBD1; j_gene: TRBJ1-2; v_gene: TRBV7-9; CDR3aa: CASSSSGGPRGYTF; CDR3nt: TGTGCCAGCAGCTCTTCAGGGGGCCCCCGTGGCTACACCTTC
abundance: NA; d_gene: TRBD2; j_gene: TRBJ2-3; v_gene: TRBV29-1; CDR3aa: CSEGSGTTDTQYF; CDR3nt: TGCAGCGAGGGTAGCGGGACCACAGATACGCAGTATTTT
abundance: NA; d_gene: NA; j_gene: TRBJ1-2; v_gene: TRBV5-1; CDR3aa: CASSLAGNGYTF; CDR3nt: TGCGCCAGCAGCTTGGCAGGGAATGGCTACACCTTC
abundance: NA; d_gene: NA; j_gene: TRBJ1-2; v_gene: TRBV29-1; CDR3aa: CSVVDTTVKDFNYGYTF; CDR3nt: TGCAGCGTTGTCGATACTACCGTGAAAGATTTTAACTATGGCTACACCTTC
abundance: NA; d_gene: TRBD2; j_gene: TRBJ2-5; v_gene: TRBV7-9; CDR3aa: CASGMWGEGQETQYF; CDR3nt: TGTGCCAGCGGGATGTGGGGGGAGGGTCAAGAGACCCAGTACTTC
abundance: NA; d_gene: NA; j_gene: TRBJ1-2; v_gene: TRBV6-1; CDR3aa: CASSEPDSLYGYTF; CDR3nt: TGTGCCAGCAGTGAACCTGACAGCCTCTATGGCTACACCTTC
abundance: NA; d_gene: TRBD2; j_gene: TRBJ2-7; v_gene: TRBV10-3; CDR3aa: CAISELERGGRGEQYF; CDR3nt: TGTGCCATCAGTGAGCTCGAAAGGGGCGGGAGGGGCGAGCAGTACTTC
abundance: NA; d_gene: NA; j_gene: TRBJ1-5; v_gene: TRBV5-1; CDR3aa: CASSLQLDSNQPQHF; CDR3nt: TGCGCCAGCAGCTTGCAGCTAGATAGCAATCAGCCCCAGCATTTT
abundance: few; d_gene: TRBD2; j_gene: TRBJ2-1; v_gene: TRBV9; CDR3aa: CASSGLANEQFF; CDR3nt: TGTGCCAGCAGCGGACTAGCCAATGAGCAGTTCTTC
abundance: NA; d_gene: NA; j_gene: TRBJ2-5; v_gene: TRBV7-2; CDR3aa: CASSLARGHSRETQYF; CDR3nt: TGTGCCAGCAGCTTAGCGAGGGGACACAGTCGAGAGACCCAGTACTTC
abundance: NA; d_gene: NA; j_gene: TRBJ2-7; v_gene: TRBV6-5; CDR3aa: CASQKAGGFSEQYF; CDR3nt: TGTGCCAGCCAGAAAGCAGGGGGGTTTTCTGAGCAGTACTTC
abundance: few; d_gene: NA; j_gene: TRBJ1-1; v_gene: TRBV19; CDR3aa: CASSPQGTTEAFF; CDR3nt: TGTGCCAGTAGTCCCCAGGGTACCACTGAAGCTTTCTTT
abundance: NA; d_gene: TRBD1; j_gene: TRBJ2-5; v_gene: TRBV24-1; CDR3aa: CATSDSRTGKGETQYF; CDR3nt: TGTGCCACCAGTGATTCCCGGACAGGGAAGGGAGAGACCCAGTACTTC
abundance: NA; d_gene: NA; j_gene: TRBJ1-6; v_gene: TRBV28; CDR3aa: CASRGLGRNSYNSPLHF; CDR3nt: TGTGCCAGCAGGGGGCTGGGGAGGAACTCCTATAATTCACCCCTCCACTTT
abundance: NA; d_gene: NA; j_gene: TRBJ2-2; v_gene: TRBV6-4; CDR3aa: CASSDSARGAGELFF; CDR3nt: TGTGCCAGCAGTGACTCCGCGCGGGGAGCCGGGGAGCTGTTTTTT
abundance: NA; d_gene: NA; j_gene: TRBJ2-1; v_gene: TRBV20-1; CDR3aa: CSARGHNEQFF; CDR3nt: TGCAGTGCTAGGGGGCACAATGAGCAGTTCTTC
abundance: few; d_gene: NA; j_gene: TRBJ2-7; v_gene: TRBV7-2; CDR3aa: CASSLDIALGEQYF; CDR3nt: TGTGCCAGCAGCTTAGATATAGCATTGGGCGAGCAGTACTTC
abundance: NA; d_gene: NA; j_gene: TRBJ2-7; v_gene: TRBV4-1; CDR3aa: CASSQELINYEQYF; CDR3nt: TGCGCCAGCAGCCAAGAACTGATAAACTACGAGCAGTACTTC
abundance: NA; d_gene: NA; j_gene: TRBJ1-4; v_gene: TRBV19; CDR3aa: CASSRGVNEKLFF; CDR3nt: TGTGCCAGTAGCCGCGGGGTAAATGAAAAACTGTTTTTT
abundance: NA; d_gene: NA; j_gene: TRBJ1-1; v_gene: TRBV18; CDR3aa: CASFQNKGVTEAFF; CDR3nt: TGTGCCAGCTTCCAGAATAAGGGGGTCACTGAAGCTTTCTTT
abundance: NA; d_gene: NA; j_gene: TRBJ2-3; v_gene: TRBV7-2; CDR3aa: CASSLIIGTQYF; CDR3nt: TGTGCCAGCAGCTTGATCATCGGTACGCAGTATTTT
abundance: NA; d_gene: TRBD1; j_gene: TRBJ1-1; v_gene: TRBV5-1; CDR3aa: CASSDGTGITEAFF; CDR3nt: TGCGCCAGCAGCGACGGGACAGGGATTACTGAAGCTTTCTTT
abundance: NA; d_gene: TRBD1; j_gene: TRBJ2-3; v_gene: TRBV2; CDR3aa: CASSGQGFGTDTQYF; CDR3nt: TGTGCCAGCAGTGGACAGGGCTTTGGTACAGATACGCAGTATTTT
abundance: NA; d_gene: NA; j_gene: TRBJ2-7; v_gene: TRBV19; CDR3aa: CAPRTVYEQYF; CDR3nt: TGTGCCCCACGGACAGTCTACGAGCAGTACTTC
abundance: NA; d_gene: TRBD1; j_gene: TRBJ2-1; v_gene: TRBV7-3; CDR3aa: CASSPDRGSREQFF; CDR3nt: TGTGCCAGCAGCCCGGACAGGGGGAGTCGTGAGCAGTTCTTC
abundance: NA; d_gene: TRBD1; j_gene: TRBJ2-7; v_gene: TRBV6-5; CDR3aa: CASSYSTGGPYEQYF; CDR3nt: TGTGCCAGCAGTTACTCGACAGGGGGTCCCTACGAGCAGTACTTC
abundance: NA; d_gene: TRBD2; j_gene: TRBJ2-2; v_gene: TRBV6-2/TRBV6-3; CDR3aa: CASSSTGTTNGELFF; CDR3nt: TGTGCCAGCAGTTCTACCGGGACTACTAACGGGGAGCTGTTTTTT
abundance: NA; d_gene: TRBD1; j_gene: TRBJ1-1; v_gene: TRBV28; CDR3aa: CASSPSSRGLRWAFF; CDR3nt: TGTGCCAGCAGTCCCTCATCCAGGGGGCTAAGGTGGGCTTTCTTT
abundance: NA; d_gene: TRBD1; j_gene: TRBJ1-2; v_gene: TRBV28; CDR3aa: CATSDRANGYTF; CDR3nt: TGTGCCACCAGTGACAGGGCGAATGGCTACACCTTC
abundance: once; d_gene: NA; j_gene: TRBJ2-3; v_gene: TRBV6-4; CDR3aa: CASSAYRDTHTDTQYF; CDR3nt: TGTGCCAGCAGTGCTTACCGGGACACCCACACAGATACGCAGTATTTT
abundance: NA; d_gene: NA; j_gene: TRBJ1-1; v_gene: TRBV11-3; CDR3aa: CASSLGAFAEAFF; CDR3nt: TGTGCCAGCAGCTTAGGGGCTTTCGCTGAAGCTTTCTTT
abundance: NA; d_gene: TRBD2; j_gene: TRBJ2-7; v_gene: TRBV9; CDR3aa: CASSVTGGSYEQYF; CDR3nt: TGTGCCAGCAGCGTCACGGGGGGAAGCTACGAGCAGTACTTC
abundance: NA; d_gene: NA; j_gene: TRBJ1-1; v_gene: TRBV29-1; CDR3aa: CSVEPRRVMNTEAFF; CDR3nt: TGCAGCGTTGAACCCCGGAGGGTGATGAACACTGAAGCTTTCTTT